The 9 T cell receptor beta chains given below trace back to one sample, sequenced in a study of blood T cell repertoires in COVID-19. The data were produced by immunoSEQ multiplex PCR, yet TCRdb's version contains in-frame clones alone and is incomplete. The table shows approximately 180,000 clones, with about 77% occurring only once. The sample consisted of PBMCs or T cells enriched from blood (not recorded which). These receptors all come from a woman aged 45-60 years with acute COVID-19.

The chain joins TRBV5-4 to TRBJ1-1; D not resolved. The CDR3 contains 14 residues. V lost 2 bases and J 2 bases, leaving 10 bases between the germline ends. The V gene's germline CDR1 is SGHNT and CDR2 YYREEE (reference sequence). The CDR3 loop reads CASSLNLPNTEAFF. The CDR3 nucleotides are TGTGCCAGCAGCTTAAACCTACCTAACACTGAAGCTTTCTTT. The variable domain in full, completed from reference TRBV5-4 and TRBJ1-1, reads ETGVTQSPTHLIKTRGQQVTLRCSSQSGHNTVSWYQQALGQGPQFIFQYYREEENGRGNFPPRFSGLQFPNYSSELNVNALELDDSALYLCASSLNLPNTEAFFGQGTRLTVV.

The chain employs TRBV6-5 and TRBJ1-1, with 8 bases aligning to TRBD1. J was trimmed by 1 base and V by 6 bases; bases with no gene match: 1. The CDR3 sequence is 13 residues long. Germline V gives CDR1 MNHEY, CDR2 SVGAGI. CDR3 amino acids: CASRDRANTEAFF. The CDR3 DNA follows: TGTGCCAGCAGGGACAGGGCGAACACTGAAGCTTTCTTT.

The chain combines TRBV6-4 with TRBJ2-3; the D is unclear. Trimming cost V 6 bases and J 3 bases, with 10 bases left between them. The CDR3 runs 13 residues. CDR1 is MRHNA, CDR2 SNTAGT, per germline. In DNA, the CDR3 is TGTGCCAGCAGCCCAATGGCAACAGATACGCAGTATTTT. It yields the protein CASSPMATDTQYF.

The sample holds one count of this clone. The rearrangement uses TRBV27 and TRBJ2-1; 10 bases are shared with TRBD1. V shed 6 bases and J 6 bases; nucleotides not matched to a gene: 8. The germline V gene has CDR1 MNHEY and CDR2 SMNVEV (reference sequence). The CDR3 is made up of 15 amino acids. This CDR3 is CASRPDRGLSNEQFF. The CDR3 nucleotides are TGTGCCAGCAGGCCAGACAGGGGGCTTAGCAATGAGCAGTTCTTC.

The V gene is TRBV5-6, the J gene TRBJ2-7, with 7 bases lining up with TRBD1. Germline V gene lookup returns CDR1 SGHDT and CDR2 YYEEEE. V shed 4 bases, J shed 5 bases, and the junction held 9 bases outside the gene matches. This CDR3 is built from 14 residues. CDR3 coding DNA: TGTGCCAGCAGCCGAGGGACAGAGATCCACGAGCAGTACGTC. Protein sequence: CASSRGTEIHEQYV.

This sequence joins TRBV9 and TRBJ2-5, with D maybe TRBD2 (5 bases). Trimming shortened V by 4 bases and J by 0 bases, and 16 bases separated the two germline ends. The CDR3 runs to 16 residues. From germline, CDR1 is SGDLS and CDR2 YYNGEE. CDR3 sequence: CASSPTLVPYQETQYF. CDR3 nucleotides: TGTGCCAGCAGCCCCACACTAGTCCCGTACCAAGAGACCCAGTACTTC.

The chain employs TRBV6-5 and TRBJ2-1; D is possibly TRBD2 (5 bases). The ends were cut back, 5 bases at V and 9 bases at J, with 17 bases in the middle. The CDR3 runs 14 residues. Germline V gene sequence: CDR1 MNHEY, CDR2 SVGAGI. The CDR3, as DNA: TGTGCCAGCAGTCCGCAGAGAACTAGAACTGAGCAGTTCTTC. Its protein product is CASSPQRTRTEQFF.

The chain uses TRBV19 and TRBJ1-1; 10 bases fit TRBD1. The germline CDR1 and CDR2 sequences are LNHDA and SQIVND (reference sequence). This CDR3 spans 17 amino acids. Trimming removed 10 bases from V and 2 bases from J; junction bases left unmatched: 16. CDR3 loop: CATTPGTGVFLNTEAFF. The CDR3 nucleotides are TGTGCCACTACACCCGGGACAGGGGTTTTTCTCAACACTGAAGCTTTCTTT.

This chain connects TRBV4-3 to TRBJ1-5, with TRBD1 matching 7 bases. Unmatched junction bases numbered 4, after V lost 0 bases and J lost 2 bases. Germline CDR1 LGHNA, CDR2 YSLEER. The CDR3 covers 16 residues. The CDR3 loop reads CASSQDQGERNQPQHF. Written as DNA, the CDR3 is TGCGCCAGCAGCCAAGATCAGGGGGAACGCAATCAGCCCCAGCATTTT.